Each of the 9 T cell receptor beta chains below was sequenced from the same sample in a study of long-term antiretroviral therapy in people with HIV. At survey level, the immunoSEQ assay was run in its v3.0 version. TCRdb's copy holds only in-frame clones and misses some; the assay was immunoSEQ multiplex PCR. The sample gives tens of thousands of clones, about 95% of which show up once; over 7% is in the top ten. The sequencing here drew on unsorted PBMCs, taken 5.3 years after starting antiretroviral therapy. Receptor source: a man aged 30 to 45 with HIV.

The J gene is TRBJ2-1, the V gene TRBV5-6; possible D gene TRBD2, 6 bases. The germline V and J ends were trimmed by 3 bases and 0 bases, with 10 bases remaining between them. Germline-derived CDR1 and CDR2 are SGHDT and YYEEEE. The CDR3 spans 15 residues. The CDR3 coding sequence is TGTGCCAGCAGCTCGGGACTCGGCTCCTACAATGAGCAGTTCTTC. Its translation: CASSSGLGSYNEQFF.

The rearrangement links TRBV2 to TRBJ2-1; D uncertain. V was trimmed by 7 bases and J by 0 bases, leaving 7 bases between them. Germline V gene sequence: CDR1 SNHLY, CDR2 FYNNEI. The length of the CDR3 is 13 residues. The CDR3 DNA is TGTGCCAGCATGCCAGCCTCCTACAATGAGCAGTTCTTC. Protein: CASMPASYNEQFF.

The CDR3: CASSETGSGNTIYF. The CDR3 DNA sequence: TGTGCCAGCAGTGAAACGGGCTCTGGAAACACCATATATTTT. V usage is TRBV6-1 and J usage is TRBJ1-3; D unclear. Germline V gene data show CDR1 as MNHNS and CDR2 as SASEGT. The CDR3 consists of 14 residues. Trimming took 2 bases from V and 0 from J, leaving 5 bases between them.

This clone was observed once. V gene TRBV28 combines with J gene TRBJ2-5; D is ambiguous. Germline assignment: CDR1 MDHEN and CDR2 SYDVKM. The CDR3 contains 14 residues. V was trimmed by 6 bases and J by 2 bases, leaving 13 bases between them. DNA for the CDR3: TGTGCCAGCAGCTCACCAGGAAGACAAGAGACCCAGTACTTC. Its protein is CASSSPGRQETQYF. The whole variable domain, remainder taken from reference TRBV28 and TRBJ2-5, is DVKVTQSSRYLVKRTGEKVFLECVQDMDHENMFWYRQDPGLGLRLIYFSYDVKMKEKGDIPEGYSVSREKKERFSLILESASTNQTSMYLCASSSPGRQETQYFGPGTRLLVL.

This chain joins TRBV9 and TRBJ2-7; TRBD2 is a possible D gene (6 bases). With 4 bases removed from V and 1 base from J, the gap between germline ends came to 15 bases. The germline CDR1 and CDR2 sequences are SGDLS and YYNGEE. This CDR3 is 15 amino acids long. In DNA form, the CDR3 reads TGTGCCAGCAGCTTAGGGGCTAGCGTTTCCTACGAGCAGTACTTC. It specifies CASSLGASVSYEQYF.

The sample holds one count of this clone. A read error may account for a junction end that differs from germline. This sequence joins TRBV14 and TRBJ2-7, with D hard to call. Per the germline V gene, CDR1 is SGHDN and CDR2 is FVKESK. CDR3 length: 24 amino acids. CDR3 sequence: CASSQETQTQSTRKPHPLSHEQYF. The CDR3 nucleotides read TGTGCCAGCAGCCAAGAAACCCAAACCCAATCAACCCGAAAACCCCACCCCCTCTCCCACGAGCAGTACTTC.

The chain combines TRBV25-1 with TRBJ2-1; 10 nucleotides match TRBD2. The CDR3 totals 15 residues. Germline CDR1 reads MGHDK; CDR2 reads SYGVNS. Trimming took 4 bases from V and 4 from J; bases not matched to a gene: 4. The CDR3 DNA reads TGTGCCAGCAGTGCGGGACTAGCGCGGTACAATGAGCAGTTCTTC. Translation: CASSAGLARYNEQFF. The full variable domain, in which reference TRBV25-1 and TRBJ2-1 provide the parts outside the CDR3, is EADIYQTPRYLVIGTGKKITLECSQTMGHDKMYWYQQDPGMELHLIHYSYGVNSTEKGDLSSESTVSRIRTEHFPLTLESARPSHTSQYLCASSAGLARYNEQFFGPGTRLTVL.

The chain joins TRBV10-3 to TRBJ2-1; 8 positions agree with TRBD2. This CDR3 is built from 15 residues. Germline CDR1 ENHRY, CDR2 SYGVKD. Trimming cost V 3 bases and J 7 bases; bases outside gene matches: 8. The CDR3 is CAISDWDSGVNEQFF. Written as DNA, the CDR3 is TGTGCCATCAGTGACTGGGATAGCGGGGTGAATGAGCAGTTCTTC.

The rearrangement links TRBV28 to TRBJ2-3; 9 bases are a match to TRBD1. The J segment lost 3 bases and the V segment lost 6 bases, leaving 1 base of the junction unmatched. This CDR3 spans 13 amino acids. CDR1 and CDR2 from the germline V gene are MDHEN and SYDVKM. CDR3 coding DNA: TGTGCCAGCAGGGGACAGGGAACAGATACGCAGTATTTT. Its protein product is CASRGQGTDTQYF.